The 23 T cell receptor beta chains below come from one sample, sequenced in a study of blood T cell repertoires in COVID-19. TCRdb keeps only in-frame clones here, not all; method: immunoSEQ multiplex PCR. The table includes 110,000 to 150,000 clones, more than 70% detected once. Sequencing used peripheral blood. The receptors derive from a man over 45 with active or convalescent COVID-19.

The rearrangement joins TRBV30 to TRBJ2-1, with D possibly TRBD1 on 6 matching bases. The V gene's germline CDR1 is GTSNPN and CDR2 SVGIG (reference sequence). The CDR3 sequence is 17 residues long. V was shortened by 0 bases and J by 6 bases, with 21 bases between the two germline ends. CDR3 sequence reads: CAWSVSRERLGGNEQFF. CDR3 sequence (DNA): TGTGCCTGGAGTGTAAGTAGGGAGCGGCTAGGGGGCAATGAGCAGTTCTTC.

This chain joins TRBV13 and TRBJ2-1; 10 bases are shared with TRBD2. Germline-derived CDR1 and CDR2 are PRHDT and FYEKMQ (reference sequence). The V segment lost 1 base and the J segment 7 bases; nucleotides outside the gene matches: 10. The CDR3 spans 17 residues. CDR3 amino acids: CASSLVGLAGVGNEQFF. The CDR3 nucleotides read TGTGCCAGCAGCTTAGTCGGGCTAGCGGGAGTAGGGAATGAGCAGTTCTTC.

V usage is TRBV3-1 (or the pseudogene TRBV3-2) and J usage is TRBJ1-4; TRBD1 matches at 8 bases. The junction had 4 bases not matched to a gene; V was cut back by 2 bases and J by 8 bases. The CDR3 extends over 14 amino acids. Germline CDR1 reads LGHDT; CDR2 reads YNNKEL (reference sequence). The CDR3 nucleotides read TGTGCCAGCAGCCAAACAGGGGGGAACGAAAAACTGTTTTTT. Amino acid sequence: CASSQTGGNEKLFF.

The rearrangement links TRBV2 to TRBJ2-2; 7 bases align to TRBD1. The length of the CDR3 is 16 residues. Trimming cost V 1 base and J 3 bases; bases outside gene matches: 5. Germline-derived CDR1 and CDR2 are SNHLY and FYNNEI. The CDR3 DNA reads TGTGCCAGCAGTGAAGAAGGGGGCAGCCACACCGGGGAGCTGTTTTTT. Protein product: CASSEEGGSHTGELFF.

The chain employs TRBV5-1 and TRBJ2-1, with 7 nucleotides matching TRBD2. With V trimmed by 3 bases and J by 0 bases, 3 bases remained unmatched. Germline assignment: CDR1 SGHRS and CDR2 YFSETQ. The CDR3 consists of 15 residues. The CDR3 sequence is CASSWGGSSYNEQFF. CDR3 in DNA: TGCGCCAGCAGCTGGGGGGGTAGCTCCTACAATGAGCAGTTCTTC.

The J gene is TRBJ1-1, the V gene TRBV12-5; D may be TRBD1 (5 bases). The length of the CDR3 is 15 residues. The germline CDR1 and CDR2 sequences are LGHNT and FRNRAP. Trimming removed 5 bases at V and 7 bases at J, with 20 bases between. The DNA of the CDR3 is TGTGCTAGTGGTCAAGGTACGGCAACCGGGGGTGAAGCTTTCTTT. Translating gives CASGQGTATGGEAFF.

The V and J genes are TRBV5-1 and TRBJ2-3; D not certain. CDR3 length: 13 residues. The ends were cut back, 5 bases at V and 2 bases at J, with 9 bases in the middle. The germline V gene has CDR1 SGHRS and CDR2 YFSETQ. CDR3 amino acids: CASRGTDTDTQYF. CDR3 coding DNA: TGCGCCAGCAGGGGCACTGACACAGATACGCAGTATTTT.

The CDR3 loop is CASSSGGTAQAFF. CDR3 in DNA: TGTGCCAGCAGCTCAGGGGGGACAGCCCAAGCTTTCTTT. V gene TRBV7-2 combines with J gene TRBJ1-1; 7 bases map to TRBD1. This CDR3 is built from 13 residues. Germline V gene sequence: CDR1 SGHTA, CDR2 FQGNSA. Trimming removed 4 bases from V and 9 bases from J; junction bases left unmatched: 8.

The chain links TRBV19 to TRBJ2-7; D possibly corresponds to TRBD2 (6 bases). Germline V gives CDR1 LNHDA, CDR2 SQIVND (reference sequence). CDR3 length equals 15 residues. V was shortened by 4 bases and J by 4 bases, with 17 bases between the two germline ends. This CDR3 reads CASSNGGFRGYEQYF. For the CDR3, the DNA is TGTGCCAGTAGTAACGGGGGTTTCCGCGGGTACGAGCAGTACTTC.

The CDR3 bases are TGTGCCAGCAGCTTAGGGGGCTATGAAAAACTGTTTTTT. As protein: CASSLGGYEKLFF. The V and J genes are TRBV7-2 and TRBJ1-4; maybe TRBD1 (5 bases). CDR1 is SGHTA, CDR2 FQGNSA, per germline. The V gene lost 1 base and the J gene lost 6 bases, with 6 bases spanning the gap. The CDR3 contains 13 residues.

This chain uses TRBV28 with TRBJ1-2; 10 nucleotides line up with TRBD1. Germline CDR1 is MDHEN and CDR2 is SYDVKM. Trimming at V came to 4 bases and at J to 7 bases, leaving 3 bases not matched to a gene. The CDR3 covers 13 residues. This chain's CDR3 is CASSSGQGTGYTF. Here the CDR3 DNA reads TGTGCCAGCAGTTCGGGACAGGGGACTGGCTACACCTTC.

On this clone: The sample holds other DNA sequences that translate to the same CDR3. This chain connects TRBV5-1 to TRBJ1-4; 10 bases align to TRBD1. CDR3 length: 14 residues. Trimming removed 2 bases from V and 7 bases from J; junction bases left unmatched: 2. Germline CDR1 SGHRS, CDR2 YFSETQ. CDR3 sequence reads: CASSFGQGGEKLFF. The CDR3 DNA follows: TGCGCCAGCAGCTTTGGACAGGGGGGTGAAAAACTGTTTTTT.

This sequence joins TRBV11-3 and TRBJ2-4, with D possibly TRBD2 on 6 matching bases. V lost 1 base to trimming and J lost 8 bases, with 15 bases between them. This CDR3 has 15 residues. CDR1 is SGHNT, CDR2 YENEEA, per germline. CDR3 residues: CASSLGQVRGDIQYF. In DNA form, the CDR3 reads TGTGCCAGCAGCTTAGGTCAGGTGCGGGGTGACATTCAGTACTTC.

In this sample, this clone turned up a few times. The J gene is TRBJ1-5, the V gene TRBV7-9; TRBD1 agrees at 11 bases. The germline V gene has CDR1 SEHNR and CDR2 FQNEAQ (reference sequence). The CDR3 is 17 amino acids. J gave up 1 base and V 6 bases, and 8 bases lay outside the gene matches. The CDR3 spells CASSATRDRGSNQPQHF. The CDR3, as DNA: TGTGCCAGCAGTGCGACCCGGGACAGGGGGAGCAATCAGCCCCAGCATTTT.

The rearrangement joins TRBV5-1 to TRBJ2-7; 10 bases align to TRBD2. Losses at the gene ends were 5 bases for V and 5 bases for J; bases not matched to a gene: 4. The CDR3 runs to 13 residues. Looked up from germline, CDR1 is SGHRS and CDR2 is YFSETQ. Here the CDR3 reads CASRGLAGDEQYF. The CDR3 bases are TGCGCCAGCAGGGGCCTAGCGGGAGACGAGCAGTACTTC.

The chain recombines TRBV4-1 with TRBJ1-2; no definite D call. V dropped 0 bases and J dropped 5 bases, with 16 bases sitting between them. This CDR3 is 16 amino acids long. The germline gives CDR1 MGHRA, CDR2 YSYEKL. The chain's CDR3 is CASSQDLAGSGYGYTF. CDR3 in DNA: TGCGCCAGCAGCCAAGATCTTGCGGGCTCGGGGTATGGCTACACCTTC.

The V and J genes are TRBV20-1 and TRBJ2-1; TRBD1 aligns across 7 bases. CDR3 size: 11 residues. Germline CDR1 reads DFQATT; CDR2 reads SNEGSKA (reference sequence). With 6 bases clipped from V and 7 bases from J, the junction kept 3 bases outside the gene matches. The CDR3 loop reads CSAHRGNEQFF. In DNA form, the CDR3 reads TGCAGTGCCCACAGGGGTAATGAGCAGTTCTTC.

This chain links TRBV4-3 with TRBJ1-1; D might be TRBD1 (5 bases). V lost 4 bases, J lost 3 bases, and 6 bases lay in between. Germline CDR1 LGHNA, CDR2 YSLEER. This CDR3 spans 12 amino acids. CDR3: CASSRGDTEAFF. The CDR3 DNA sequence: TGCGCCAGCAGCCGGGGGGACACTGAAGCTTTCTTT.

J is TRBJ1-5 and V is TRBV27; D possibly corresponds to TRBD1 (6 bases). V lost 5 bases and J lost 0, with 14 bases in between. Germline V CDR1 and CDR2: MNHEY, SMNVEV (reference sequence). The CDR3 runs to 16 residues. CDR3 nucleotide sequence: TGTGCCAGCAGTCCAGGACAGTCTTATAGCAATCAGCCCCAGCATTTT. Translating gives CASSPGQSYSNQPQHF.

The V gene is TRBV10-3, the J gene TRBJ2-3, with D perhaps TRBD1 (5 bases). The germline V gene has CDR1 ENHRY and CDR2 SYGVKD. Deletions cut 3 bases from V and 7 bases from J, with 17 bases between. The CDR3 has 15 amino acids. The CDR3 is CAISERFPRTHTQYF. The DNA for the CDR3 is TGTGCCATCAGTGAACGGTTTCCCCGGACACATACGCAGTATTTT.

V gene TRBV28 combines with J gene TRBJ1-5; D might be TRBD1 (5 bases). CDR1 is MDHEN and CDR2 is SYDVKM in the germline V gene. The CDR3 is 14 residues long. Trimming cost V 7 bases and J 4 bases, with 14 bases left between them. This CDR3 is CASTQWEGNQPQHF. The CDR3 nucleotides read TGTGCCAGCACCCAATGGGAGGGGAATCAGCCCCAGCATTTT.

The rearrangement links TRBV27 to TRBJ2-7, with 9 bases lining up with TRBD1. This CDR3 has 14 residues. The V gene's germline CDR1 is MNHEY and CDR2 SMNVEV (reference sequence). The V segment lost 6 bases and the J segment 7 bases; nucleotides outside the gene matches: 10. CDR3 protein: CASSDGTGPREQYF. The DNA for the CDR3 is TGTGCCAGCAGCGATGGGACAGGGCCTCGGGAGCAGTACTTC.

The chain couples TRBV28 to TRBJ1-5; D remains unclear. The CDR3 has 11 residues. Germline V gene lookup returns CDR1 MDHEN and CDR2 SYDVKM. The V and J ends lost 6 bases and 9 bases respectively, with 9 bases between them. This CDR3 is CASSPSRPQHF. CDR3 bases: TGTGCCAGCAGCCCCTCGCGGCCCCAGCATTTT.